The rows below give T cell receptor beta chains drawn from one sample of a study of T cell responses to AZD1222 COVID-19 vaccine. TCRdb's table, derived via immunoSEQ multiplex PCR, lists solely in-frame clones and lacks some. Of roughly 120,000 clones listed, about nine tenths were seen once; the top ten hold approximately 6.4%. The sequencing used peripheral blood, collected 28 days after the second AZD1222 dose. The receptor set was obtained from an adult who received the AZD1222 COVID-19 vaccine. CDR3s include the opening cysteine and the closing phenylalanine or tryptophan. The D gene is left open where the match is weak. Clone size is given for some rows only: seen once, a few or many times, or a class if the clone is expanded.

CDR3aa	CDR3nt	v_gene	d_gene	j_gene	abundance
CASSRQGFGYGYTF	TGTGCCAGCAGCCGGCAGGGTTTCGGCTATGGCTACACCTTC	TRBV13	.	TRBJ1-2	.
CASSFQGDQPQHF	TGTGCCAGCAGCTTCCAAGGAGATCAGCCCCAGCATTTT	TRBV7-2	.	TRBJ1-5	.
CASSNRGYNEQFF	TGTGCCAGCAGTAACCGCGGGTACAATGAGCAGTTCTTC	TRBV12-3/TRBV12-4	.	TRBJ2-1	.
CASSPSWDQPQHF	TGTGCCAGCAGTCCCTCTTGGGATCAGCCCCAGCATTTT	TRBV6-2/TRBV6-3	.	TRBJ1-5	.
CASSPEDNGRETQYF	TGCGCCAGCAGCCCGGAGGACAACGGTAGGGAGACCCAGTACTTC	TRBV4-1	.	TRBJ2-5	few
CASSQGGTEAFF	TGTGCCAGCTCCCAGGGGGGCACTGAAGCTTTCTTT	TRBV6-5	TRBD1	TRBJ1-1	.
CASSAGDGRNQPQHF	TGTGCCAGCAGTGCCGGGGACGGCCGCAATCAGCCCCAGCATTTT	TRBV27	.	TRBJ1-5	.
CASSYPQGSGAFF	TGTGCCAGCAGTTACCCACAGGGTTCTGGGGCTTTCTTT	TRBV6-2/TRBV6-3	.	TRBJ1-1	.
CASSLLIQGESNTEAFF	TGTGCCAGCAGTTTATTAATTCAGGGGGAATCGAACACTGAAGCTTTCTTT	TRBV28	TRBD1	TRBJ1-1	.
CASSVDQGAFGNTIYF	TGTGCCAGCAGCGTAGATCAGGGGGCCTTTGGAAACACCATATATTTT	TRBV9	TRBD1	TRBJ1-3	.
CASRAGPITDTQYF	TGTGCCAGTAGGGCGGGGCCAATCACAGATACGCAGTATTTT	TRBV19	.	TRBJ2-3	.
CASSETQGNTEAFF	TGTGCCAGCAGTGAAACACAGGGTAACACTGAAGCTTTCTTT	TRBV6-1	.	TRBJ1-1	.
CASSPSGTGELFF	TGTGCCAGCAGTCCCTCGGGCACCGGGGAGCTGTTTTTT	TRBV27	.	TRBJ2-2	.
CASSTGLGYEQYF	TGTGCCAGCAGCACGGGGTTGGGTTACGAGCAGTACTTC	TRBV3-1/TRBV3-2	.	TRBJ2-7	.
CASSIIPRGGTEAFF	TGTGCCAGTAGTATAATCCCCCGGGGGGGCACTGAAGCTTTCTTT	TRBV19	.	TRBJ1-1	.
CASSSTGANLEQYF	TGTGCCAGCAGCTCGACGGGGGCTAACCTCGAGCAGTACTTC	TRBV9	.	TRBJ2-7	.
CASSLTVNTEAFF	TGTGCCAGCAGCCTGACAGTAAACACTGAAGCTTTCTTT	TRBV27	.	TRBJ1-1	.
CATSSDKNEQYF	TGTGCCACCAGCTCCGACAAGAACGAGCAGTACTTC	TRBV15	.	TRBJ2-7	.
CASSPGEGRTDTQYF	TGCGCCAGCAGCCCCGGGGAGGGGCGGACAGATACGCAGTATTTT	TRBV5-1	TRBD2	TRBJ2-3	.
CASSDRELYEQYF	TGCGCCAGCTCAGACAGGGAATTGTATGAGCAGTACTTC	TRBV5-1	TRBD1	TRBJ2-7	.
CASREGRLVPHTDTQYF	TGTGCCAGCAGAGAGGGGAGACTAGTCCCGCACACAGATACGCAGTATTTT	TRBV2	.	TRBJ2-3	.
CASSYSRRAKLFF	TGTGCCAGCAGTTACTCCCGGAGGGCCAAACTGTTTTTT	TRBV6-5	.	TRBJ1-4	.
CASSDGALGKNIQYF	TGCGCCAGCAGTGACGGGGCGCTTGGCAAAAACATTCAGTACTTC	TRBV10-1	.	TRBJ2-4	.
CASSQRDNSNYGYTF	TGTGCCAGCAGCCAAAGGGACAACTCAAACTATGGCTACACCTTC	TRBV7-8	.	TRBJ1-2	.
CASPRRGEGGEQYF	TGTGCCAGTCCCCGGAGGGGGGAGGGAGGTGAGCAGTACTTC	TRBV21-1	.	TRBJ2-7	.
CASSLDTHTGELFF	TGTGCCAGCAGCTTGGACACGCACACCGGGGAGCTGTTTTTT	TRBV11-2	.	TRBJ2-2	.
CASSSATSGGFGETQYF	TGTGCCAGCAGCTCTGCAACTAGCGGGGGGTTCGGGGAGACCCAGTACTTC	TRBV5-4	TRBD2	TRBJ2-5	.
CARSADGINQPQHF	TGTGCCAGAAGCGCAGACGGGATCAATCAGCCCCAGCATTTT	TRBV5-3	.	TRBJ1-5	.
CASSYSTGPHQPQHF	TGTGCCAGCAGTTACTCGACAGGCCCCCATCAGCCCCAGCATTTT	TRBV6-2/TRBV6-3	.	TRBJ1-5	.
CASSRGSYEQYF	TGTGCCAGCAGCCGCGGCTCCTACGAGCAGTACTTC	TRBV7-9	.	TRBJ2-7	.
CASSQDRQALNEKLFF	TGTGCCAGCAGCCAAGATCGGCAGGCACTTAATGAAAAACTGTTTTTT	TRBV3-1/TRBV3-2	.	TRBJ1-4	.
CASSATHEQYF	TGCGCCAGCAGTGCGACTCACGAGCAGTACTTC	TRBV10-2	.	TRBJ2-7	.
CASSLAGDEQFF	TGTGCCAGCAGTTTAGCTGGAGATGAGCAGTTCTTC	TRBV27	.	TRBJ2-1	.
CSVEDGGPTEAFF	TGCAGCGTTGAGGATGGGGGACCCACTGAAGCTTTCTTT	TRBV29-1	.	TRBJ1-1	once
CASREGGLNEKLFF	TGTGCCAGCAGAGAGGGGGGGTTGAATGAAAAACTGTTTTTT	TRBV27	.	TRBJ1-4	.
CASTSGTGAYEQYF	TGCGCCAGCACTTCGGGGACAGGGGCCTACGAGCAGTACTTC	TRBV5-1	TRBD1	TRBJ2-7	.
CSVVINTDTQYF	TGCAGCGTTGTCATTAATACAGATACGCAGTATTTT	TRBV29-1	.	TRBJ2-3	.
CASSVVRGTGDGYTF	TGTGCCAGCAGCGTAGTAAGGGGGACAGGGGATGGCTACACCTTC	TRBV9	TRBD1	TRBJ1-2	.
CASRGTGGYEQYF	TGTGCCAGCAGAGGGACAGGGGGCTACGAGCAGTACTTC	TRBV2	TRBD1	TRBJ2-7	.
CASSSGPNSGELFF	TGTGCCAGCAGCTCGGGACCGAACTCCGGGGAGCTGTTTTTT	TRBV7-8	.	TRBJ2-2	.
CASATGGTDTQYF	TGTGCCAGCGCGACAGGGGGAACAGATACGCAGTATTTT	TRBV18	TRBD1	TRBJ2-3	.
CASSVSSSGANVLTF	TGTGCCAGCAGTGTTAGTTCGTCTGGGGCCAACGTCCTGACTTTC	TRBV27	.	TRBJ2-6	.
CAISAQAPGGYTF	TGTGCCATCAGTGCCCAGGCCCCGGGGGGCTACACCTTC	TRBV10-3	.	TRBJ1-2	.
CSASPRGRGEKLFF	TGCAGTGCTAGTCCGAGGGGGCGCGGTGAAAAACTGTTTTTT	TRBV20-1	TRBD1	TRBJ1-4	.
CASSYRGNSQPQHF	TGTGCCAGCAGTTATCGTGGCAACAGTCAGCCCCAGCATTTT	TRBV6-2/TRBV6-3	.	TRBJ1-5	.
CAISEVAGATNEKLFF	TGTGCCATCAGTGAGGTTGCAGGGGCTACTAATGAAAAACTGTTTTTT	TRBV10-3	.	TRBJ1-4	.
CASSLDRGKAVTQYF	TGTGCCAGCAGCTTGGACAGGGGGAAAGCTGTTACGCAGTATTTT	TRBV7-2	TRBD1	TRBJ2-3	once